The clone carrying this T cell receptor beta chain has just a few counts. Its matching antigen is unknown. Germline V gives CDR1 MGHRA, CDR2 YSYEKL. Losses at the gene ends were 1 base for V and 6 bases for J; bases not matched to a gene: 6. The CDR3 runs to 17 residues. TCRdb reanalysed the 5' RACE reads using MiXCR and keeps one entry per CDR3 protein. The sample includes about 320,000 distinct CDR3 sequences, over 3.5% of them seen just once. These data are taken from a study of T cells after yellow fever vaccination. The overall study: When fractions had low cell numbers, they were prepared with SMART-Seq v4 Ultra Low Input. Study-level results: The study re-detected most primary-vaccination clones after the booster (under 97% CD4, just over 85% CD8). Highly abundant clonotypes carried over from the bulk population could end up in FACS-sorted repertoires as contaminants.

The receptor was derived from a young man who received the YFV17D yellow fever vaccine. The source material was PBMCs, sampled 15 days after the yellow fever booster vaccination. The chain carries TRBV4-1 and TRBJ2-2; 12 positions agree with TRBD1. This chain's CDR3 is CASSQVPGQGASGELFF. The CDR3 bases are TGCGCCAGCAGCCAAGTCCCGGGACAGGGGGCCTCCGGGGAGCTGTTTTTT.